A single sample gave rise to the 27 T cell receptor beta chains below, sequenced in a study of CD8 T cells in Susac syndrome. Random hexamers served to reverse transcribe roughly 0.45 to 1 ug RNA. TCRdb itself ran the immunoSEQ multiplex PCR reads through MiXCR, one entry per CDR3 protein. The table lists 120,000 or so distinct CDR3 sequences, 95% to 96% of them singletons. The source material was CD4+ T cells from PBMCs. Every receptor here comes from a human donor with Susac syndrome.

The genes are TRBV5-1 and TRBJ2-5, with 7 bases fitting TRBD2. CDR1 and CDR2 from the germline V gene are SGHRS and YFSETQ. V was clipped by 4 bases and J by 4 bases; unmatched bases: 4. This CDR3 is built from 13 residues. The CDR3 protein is CASSTGLVETQYF. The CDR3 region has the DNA TGCGCCAGCAGCACCGGACTAGTAGAGACCCAGTACTTC.

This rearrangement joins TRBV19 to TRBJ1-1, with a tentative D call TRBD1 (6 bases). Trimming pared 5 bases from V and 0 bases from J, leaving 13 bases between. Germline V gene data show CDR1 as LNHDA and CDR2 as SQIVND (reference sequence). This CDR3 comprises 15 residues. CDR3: CASSPTGQMNTEAFF. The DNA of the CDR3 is TGTGCCAGTAGTCCAACCGGACAGATGAACACTGAAGCTTTCTTT. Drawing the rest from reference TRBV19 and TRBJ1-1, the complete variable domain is DGGITQSPKYLFRKEGQNVTLSCEQNLNHDAMYWYRQDPGQGLRLIYYSQIVNDFQKGDIAEGYSVSREKKESFPLTVTSAQKNPTAFYLCASSPTGQMNTEAFFGQGTRLTVV.

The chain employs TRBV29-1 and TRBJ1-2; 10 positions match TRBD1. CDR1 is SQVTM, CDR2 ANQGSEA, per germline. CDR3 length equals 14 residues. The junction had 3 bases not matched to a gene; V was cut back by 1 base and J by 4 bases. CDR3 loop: CSVEGTGGAYGYTF. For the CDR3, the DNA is TGCAGCGTTGAAGGGACAGGGGGGGCCTATGGCTACACCTTC.

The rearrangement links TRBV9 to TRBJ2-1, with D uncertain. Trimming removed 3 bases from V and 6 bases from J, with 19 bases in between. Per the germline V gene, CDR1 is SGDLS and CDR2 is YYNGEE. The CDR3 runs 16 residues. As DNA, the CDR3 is TGTGCCAGCAGCGCCGGAGCCCCCAAGGTAGGCAATGAGCAGTTCTTC. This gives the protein CASSAGAPKVGNEQFF.

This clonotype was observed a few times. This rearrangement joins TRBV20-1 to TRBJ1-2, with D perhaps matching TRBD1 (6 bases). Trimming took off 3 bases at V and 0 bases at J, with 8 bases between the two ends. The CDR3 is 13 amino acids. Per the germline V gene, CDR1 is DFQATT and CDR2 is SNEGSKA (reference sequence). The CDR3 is CSARDSANYGYTF. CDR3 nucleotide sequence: TGCAGTGCTAGGGACAGCGCTAACTATGGCTACACCTTC.

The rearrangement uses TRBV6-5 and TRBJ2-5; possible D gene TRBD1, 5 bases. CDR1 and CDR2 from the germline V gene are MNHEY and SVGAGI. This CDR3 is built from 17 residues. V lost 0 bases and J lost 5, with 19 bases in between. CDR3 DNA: TGTGCCAGCAGTTACTCGATTGGGGCACCCAGGGTGGAGACCCAGTACTTC. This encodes CASSYSIGAPRVETQYF.

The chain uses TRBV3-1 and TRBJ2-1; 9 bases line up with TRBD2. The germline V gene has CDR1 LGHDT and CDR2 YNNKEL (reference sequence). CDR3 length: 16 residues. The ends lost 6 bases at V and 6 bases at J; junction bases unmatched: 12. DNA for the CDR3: TGTGCCAGCAGACAAACCGGGACTAGCCTAGGCAATGAGCAGTTCTTC. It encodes CASRQTGTSLGNEQFF.

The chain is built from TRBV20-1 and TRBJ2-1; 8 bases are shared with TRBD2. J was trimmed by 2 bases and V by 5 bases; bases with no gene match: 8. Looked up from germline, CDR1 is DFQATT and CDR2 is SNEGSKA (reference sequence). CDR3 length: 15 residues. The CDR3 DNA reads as TGCAGTGCTCCGGTCGGTAGCGGGACCTACAATGAGCAGTTCTTC. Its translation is CSAPVGSGTYNEQFF.

The CDR3 bases are TGCGCCAGCAGCTTGGATCTACAGCGGAACACTGAAGCTTTCTTT. Protein product: CASSLDLQRNTEAFF. V usage is TRBV5-1 and J usage is TRBJ1-1, with D hard to call. CDR1 is SGHRS and CDR2 is YFSETQ in the germline V gene. This CDR3 region has 15 residues. Trimming shortened V by 0 bases and J by 1 base, and 10 bases separated the two germline ends.

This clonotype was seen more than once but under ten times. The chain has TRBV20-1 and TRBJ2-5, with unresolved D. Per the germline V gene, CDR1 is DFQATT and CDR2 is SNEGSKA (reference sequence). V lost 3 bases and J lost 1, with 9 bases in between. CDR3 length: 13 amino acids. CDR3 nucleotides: TGCAGTGCTAGGCTCGCAGGCCAAGAGACCCAGTACTTC. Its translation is CSARLAGQETQYF.

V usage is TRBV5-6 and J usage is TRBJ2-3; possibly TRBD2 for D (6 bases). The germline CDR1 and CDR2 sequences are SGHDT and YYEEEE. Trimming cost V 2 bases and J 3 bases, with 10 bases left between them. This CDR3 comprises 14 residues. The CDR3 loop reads CASSFGRGTDTQYF. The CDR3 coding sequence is TGTGCCAGCAGCTTCGGGCGGGGAACAGATACGCAGTATTTT.

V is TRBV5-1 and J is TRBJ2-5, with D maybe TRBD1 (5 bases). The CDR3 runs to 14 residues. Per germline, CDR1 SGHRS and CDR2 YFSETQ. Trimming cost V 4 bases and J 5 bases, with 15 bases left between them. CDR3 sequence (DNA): TGCGCCAGCAGCACCGGACACGGTTTCGAGACCCAGTACTTC. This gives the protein CASSTGHGFETQYF.

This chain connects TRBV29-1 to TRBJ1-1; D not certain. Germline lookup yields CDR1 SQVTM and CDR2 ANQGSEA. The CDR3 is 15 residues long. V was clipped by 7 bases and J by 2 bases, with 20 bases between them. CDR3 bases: TGCAGCGCTAAAGGGCAGGATGTGCCCAACACTGAAGCTTTCTTT. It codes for CSAKGQDVPNTEAFF.

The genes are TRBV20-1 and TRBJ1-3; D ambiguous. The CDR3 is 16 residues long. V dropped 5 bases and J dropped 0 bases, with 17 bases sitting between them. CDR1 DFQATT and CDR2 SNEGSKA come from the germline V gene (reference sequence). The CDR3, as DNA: TGCAGTGCTGTTCCCGGCGGGTACGGCTCTGGAAACACCATATATTTT. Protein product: CSAVPGGYGSGNTIYF.

CDR3 region: CRPSGAYEQYF. The CDR3 DNA sequence: TGCCGCCCTAGCGGAGCCTACGAGCAGTACTTC. This chain uses TRBV20-1 with TRBJ2-7; TRBD2 matches at 7 bases. From germline, CDR1 is DFQATT and CDR2 SNEGSKA (reference sequence). This CDR3 has 11 residues.

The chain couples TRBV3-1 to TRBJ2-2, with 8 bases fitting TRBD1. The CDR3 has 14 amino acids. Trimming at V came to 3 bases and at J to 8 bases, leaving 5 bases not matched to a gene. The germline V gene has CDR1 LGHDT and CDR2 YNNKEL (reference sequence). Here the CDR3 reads CASSQGQDWGELFF. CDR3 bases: TGTGCCAGCAGCCAGGGACAGGACTGGGGGGAGCTGTTTTTT.

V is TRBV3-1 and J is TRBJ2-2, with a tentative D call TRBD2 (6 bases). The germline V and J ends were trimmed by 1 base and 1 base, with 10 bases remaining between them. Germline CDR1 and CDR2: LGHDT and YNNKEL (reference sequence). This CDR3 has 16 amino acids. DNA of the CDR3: TGTGCCAGCAGCCAAGGAGCTAGCGTGAACACCGGGGAGCTGTTTTTT. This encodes CASSQGASVNTGELFF.

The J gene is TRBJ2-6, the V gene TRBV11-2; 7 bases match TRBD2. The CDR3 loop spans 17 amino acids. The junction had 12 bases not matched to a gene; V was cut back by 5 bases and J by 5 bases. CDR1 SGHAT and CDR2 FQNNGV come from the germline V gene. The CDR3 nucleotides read TGTGCCAGCAGCAATCCCATGGGGGGGTTGAGGGCCAACGTCCTGACTTTC. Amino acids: CASSNPMGGLRANVLTF.

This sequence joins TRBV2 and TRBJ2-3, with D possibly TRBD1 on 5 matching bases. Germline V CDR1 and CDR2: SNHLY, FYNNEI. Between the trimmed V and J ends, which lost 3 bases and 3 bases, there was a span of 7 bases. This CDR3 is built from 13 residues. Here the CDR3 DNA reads TGTGCCAGCAGTGACAGGGTAACAGATACGCAGTATTTT. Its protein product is CASSDRVTDTQYF.

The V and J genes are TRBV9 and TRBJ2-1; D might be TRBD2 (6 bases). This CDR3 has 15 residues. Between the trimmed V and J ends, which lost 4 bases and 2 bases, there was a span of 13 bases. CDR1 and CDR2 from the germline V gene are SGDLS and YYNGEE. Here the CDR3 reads CASSPGGVAYNEQFF. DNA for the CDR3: TGTGCCAGCAGCCCTGGAGGGGTGGCCTACAATGAGCAGTTCTTC.

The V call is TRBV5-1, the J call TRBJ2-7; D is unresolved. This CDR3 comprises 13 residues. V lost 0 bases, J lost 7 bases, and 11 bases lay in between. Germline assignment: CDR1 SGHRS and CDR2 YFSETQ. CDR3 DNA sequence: TGCGCCAGCAGCTTGGCGCCACTCGGGGAGCAGTACTTC. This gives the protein CASSLAPLGEQYF.

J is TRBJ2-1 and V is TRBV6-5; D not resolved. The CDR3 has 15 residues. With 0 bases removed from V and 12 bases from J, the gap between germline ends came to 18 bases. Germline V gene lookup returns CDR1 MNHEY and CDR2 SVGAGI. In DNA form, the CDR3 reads TGTGCCAGCAGTTACTCCATGCCCGGTTCGTCGCTGCAGTTCTTC. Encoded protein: CASSYSMPGSSLQFF.

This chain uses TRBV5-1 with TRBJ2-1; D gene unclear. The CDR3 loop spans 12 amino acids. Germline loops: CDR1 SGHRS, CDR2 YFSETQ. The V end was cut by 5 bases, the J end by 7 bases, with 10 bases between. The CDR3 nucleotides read TGCGCCAGCAGGGGGAAGGGAAATGAGCAGTTCTTC. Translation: CASRGKGNEQFF.

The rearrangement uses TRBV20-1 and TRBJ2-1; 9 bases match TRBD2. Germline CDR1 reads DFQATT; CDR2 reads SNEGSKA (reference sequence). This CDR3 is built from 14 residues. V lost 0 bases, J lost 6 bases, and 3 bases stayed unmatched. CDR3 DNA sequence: TGCAGTGCTAGAGAGGGCGGGAGGGCCAATGAGCAGTTCTTC. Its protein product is CSAREGGRANEQFF.

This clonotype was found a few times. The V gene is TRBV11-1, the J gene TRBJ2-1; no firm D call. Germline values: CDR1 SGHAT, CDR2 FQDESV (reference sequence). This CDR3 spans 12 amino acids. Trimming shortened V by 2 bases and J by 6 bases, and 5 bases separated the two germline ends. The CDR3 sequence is CASSLFGNEQFF. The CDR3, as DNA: TGTGCCAGCAGCTTATTTGGCAATGAGCAGTTCTTC.

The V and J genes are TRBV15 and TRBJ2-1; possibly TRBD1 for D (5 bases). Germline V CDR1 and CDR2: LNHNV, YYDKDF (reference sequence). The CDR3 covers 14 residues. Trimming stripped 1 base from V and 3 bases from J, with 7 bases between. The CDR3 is CATSRGGGYNEQFF. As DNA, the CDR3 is TGTGCCACCAGCAGAGGGGGCGGCTACAATGAGCAGTTCTTC. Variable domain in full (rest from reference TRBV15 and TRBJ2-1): DAMVIQNPRYQVTQFGKPVTLSCSQTLNHNVMYWYQQKSSQAPKLLFHYYDKDFNNEADTPDNFQSRRPNTSFCFLDIRSPGLGDTAMYLCATSRGGGYNEQFFGPGTRLTVL.

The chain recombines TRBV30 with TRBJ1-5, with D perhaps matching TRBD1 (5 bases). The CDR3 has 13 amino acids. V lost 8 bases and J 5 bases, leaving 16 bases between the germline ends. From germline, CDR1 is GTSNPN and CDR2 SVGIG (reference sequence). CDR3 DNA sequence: TGTGCCCTGGCCGAGCGAGGGGATCAGCCCCAGCATTTT. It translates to CALAERGDQPQHF.